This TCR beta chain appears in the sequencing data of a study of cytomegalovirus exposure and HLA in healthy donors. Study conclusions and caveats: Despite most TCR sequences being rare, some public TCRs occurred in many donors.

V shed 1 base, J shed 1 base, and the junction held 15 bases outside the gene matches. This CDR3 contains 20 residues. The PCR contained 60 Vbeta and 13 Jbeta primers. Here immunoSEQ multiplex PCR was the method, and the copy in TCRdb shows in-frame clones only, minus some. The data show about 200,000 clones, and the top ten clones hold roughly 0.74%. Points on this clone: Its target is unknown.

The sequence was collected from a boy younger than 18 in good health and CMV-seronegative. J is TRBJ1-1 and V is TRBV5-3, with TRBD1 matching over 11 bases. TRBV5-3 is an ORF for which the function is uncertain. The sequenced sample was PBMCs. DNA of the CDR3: TGTGCCAGAAGCTTGATTGGGGACAGGGGGTCGAGAGGAGGGAACACTGAAGCTTTCTTT. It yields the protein CARSLIGDRGSRGGNTEAFF.